This T cell receptor (beta chain) was identified in a study of blood T cells in healthy people across ages. This clonotype was picked up a small number of times. The antigen is not known. Individuals who donated were healthy Caucasians from Russia aged about 6 to 90. Per germline, CDR1 GTSNPN and CDR2 SVGIG (reference sequence). The CDR3 runs to 14 residues. V lost 3 bases and J lost 8; bases outside the gene matches: 4. A second about 6 to 12 cycle PCR used barcoded and J-beta primers. A tag from a template-switch adaptor with 12 random nucleotides marked each cDNA molecule. One entry per CDR3 protein results from TCRdb running MiXCR on the 5' RACE reads. The sample includes about 970,000 distinct CDR3 sequences, 51% of them seen just once. Study-wide points: The percentage of naive T cells correlated strongly with TCR beta diversity.

The rearrangement links TRBV30 to TRBJ2-1; 13 nucleotides align to TRBD2. The sample taken for sequencing was blood. The receptor's source is a woman in her sixties or seventies in good health. The CDR3 sequence is CAWSGGLAGDEQFF. The DNA of the CDR3 is TGTGCCTGGAGCGGCGGACTAGCGGGAGATGAGCAGTTCTTC. Variable domain in full (rest from reference TRBV30 and TRBJ2-1): SQTIHQWPATLVQPVGSPLSLECTVEGTSNPNLYWYRQAAGRGLQLLFYSVGIGQISSEVPQNLSASRPQDRQFILSSKKLLLSDSGFYLCAWSGGLAGDEQFFGPGTRLTVL.